The entry that follows covers one T cell receptor beta chain sequence. This receptor's antigen is unknown. Nothing much larger sits one base from this clone, and base qualities are not available. Magnetic bead negative selection was used to isolate untouched CD4+ T cells from Ficoll-separated PBMC, with an average purity of about 98%. Using magnetic beads, untouched CD4+ T cells were isolated from Ficoll-separated PBMC at approximately 98% purity, with only negligible CD8+ contamination. Peripheral blood mononuclear cells were supplied by the buffy coats of three healthy blood donors, who served as the study donors. Each of the three donors was CMV seronegative. The DNeasy Blood & Tissue Kit was used to extract genomic DNA. Genomic DNA from sorted CD137+CD4+ cells and from pre-culture CD4+ baseline samples of each subject was subjected to TCRB sequencing. This record belongs to a study of T cell repertoires and HLA-DP antigens listed by TCRdb under 2018. In terms of the full investigation: The study used an in vitro model of CD4+ T cell alloreactivity against allogeneic HLA-DP presented by transduced HeLa cells. Compared with self, one alloantigen differed at one amino acid in the peptide-binding groove and the other differed at under eleven, modelling structurally similar versus dissimilar alloantigens. The three donors, two male and one female, ranged from the 18-to-29 to the 60-to-69 age band. The average DNA input was roughly 0.2 ug for sorted CD137+CD4+ samples versus roughly 1.1 ug for pre-culture CD4+ samples. The paper's findings and limits, for the study overall: Limitations were identified as the inclusion of only a few donors, the use of a non-physiological HeLa antigen-presenting system, and the use of total CD4+ responder cells. Sorted CD137+ cells showed similar clonality against both alloantigens (roughly 0.4), much higher than the clonality of pre-culture samples (roughly 0.04). Naive and memory CD4+ repertoires were not analysed separately. Average cumulative frequency of clones undetected before culture was roughly 36% against one allele and about 51% against the other.

CDR1 and CDR2 were assigned from the germline V gene as ENHRY and SYGVKD. Ends trimmed: V by 5 bases, J by 9 bases; bases unmatched to a gene: 10. From the cysteine up to the phenylalanine, the CDR3 has a length of 14 residues. Only CDR3 DNA remains: 42 bases, in frame from the first base. TCRB CDR3 regions were amplified with the immunoSEQ multiplex PCR using forward primers for 54 TRBV segments and reverse primers for 13 TRBJ segments. Pre-culture CD4+ samples were sequenced at deep resolution, targeting some 220,000 T cell genomes. Sequencing of the amplicons was done on an Illumina HiSeq System, giving 87 bp reads that spanned the CDR3. Turning to the authors' computational methods: Reads were corrected for PCR and sequencing errors, and CDR3 regions were defined by alignment to IMGT reference sequences. Synthetic template pools were used to estimate counts of templates and unique rearrangements. Clonality was computed by subtracting Pielou's evenness from 1. The Daley-Smith estimator was used to estimate richness. Repertoire overlap was measured with Morisita's index. Clones present in cultured samples but not detected in the pre-culture repertoire of the same donor were defined as low-abundance clones. TCRdb took this table from immuneACCESS and kept in-frame rearrangements with V and J called. Such tables lack part of the clones; where checked against another copy, unresolved V genes explain under half of the gap, and the rest is unexplained. V and J calls and clone size follow that table, whereas D and trimming were derived from the DNA. A total of about 110,000 clones appear in this sample, 92% of them only once. The biggest ten clones account for about 0.27% of the sample.

The clonotype was recovered from a woman aged 18-29 years in good health and CMV-seronegative. The sequence is built from TRBV10-3 and TRBJ1-3; TRBD1 agrees with 7 junctional bases. Material for sequencing was CD4+ T cells from PBMCs. The CDR3 corresponds to CAISSGQAGPTIYF. The DNA sequence is given as TGTGCCATCAGTTCAGGACAGGCAGGTCCCACCATATATTTT.